This T cell receptor beta chain stems from a study of blood T cell repertoires in COVID-19. The wider study: Samples taken during acute and convalescent COVID-19 were collected in the United States, Italy and Spain. From T cells, B-cell-depleted T cells, or PBMCs came the material, which was cDNA or gDNA.

This CDR3 is built from 15 residues. Germline CDR1 is SNHLY and CDR2 is FYNNEI. The V segment lost 7 bases and the J segment 0 bases; nucleotides outside the gene matches: 8. Authors' data handling: Reference gene primer amplification yielded estimated nucleated cell counts. TCRdb's table, derived via immunoSEQ multiplex PCR, lists solely in-frame clones and lacks some. That table is the source of V, J and clone size, and D and trimming were worked out from the DNA. The data contain about 150,000 clones, roughly 80% of them singletons. The chain carries TRBV2 and TRBJ1-1, with TRBD1 identical over 7 bases. What was sequenced was peripheral blood. This receptor was identified in an elderly woman with acute or convalescent COVID-19. The chain's CDR3 is CASTGQVQMNTEAFF. In nucleotides, the CDR3 is TGTGCCAGCACCGGACAGGTCCAAATGAACACTGAAGCTTTCTTT.